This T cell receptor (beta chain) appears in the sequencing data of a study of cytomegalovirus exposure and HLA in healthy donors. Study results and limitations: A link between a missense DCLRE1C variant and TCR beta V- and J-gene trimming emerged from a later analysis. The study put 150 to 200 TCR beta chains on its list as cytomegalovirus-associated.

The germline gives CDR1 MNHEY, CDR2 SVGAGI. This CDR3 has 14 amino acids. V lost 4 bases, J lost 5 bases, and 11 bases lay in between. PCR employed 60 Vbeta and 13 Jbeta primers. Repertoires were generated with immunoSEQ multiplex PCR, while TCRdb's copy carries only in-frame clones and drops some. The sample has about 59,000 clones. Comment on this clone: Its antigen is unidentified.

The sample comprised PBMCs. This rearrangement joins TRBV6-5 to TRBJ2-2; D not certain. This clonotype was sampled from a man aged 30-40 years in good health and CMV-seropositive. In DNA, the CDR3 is TGTGCCAGCAGTTTGTTTGTTCAGACCGGGGAGCTGTTTTTT. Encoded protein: CASSLFVQTGELFF.